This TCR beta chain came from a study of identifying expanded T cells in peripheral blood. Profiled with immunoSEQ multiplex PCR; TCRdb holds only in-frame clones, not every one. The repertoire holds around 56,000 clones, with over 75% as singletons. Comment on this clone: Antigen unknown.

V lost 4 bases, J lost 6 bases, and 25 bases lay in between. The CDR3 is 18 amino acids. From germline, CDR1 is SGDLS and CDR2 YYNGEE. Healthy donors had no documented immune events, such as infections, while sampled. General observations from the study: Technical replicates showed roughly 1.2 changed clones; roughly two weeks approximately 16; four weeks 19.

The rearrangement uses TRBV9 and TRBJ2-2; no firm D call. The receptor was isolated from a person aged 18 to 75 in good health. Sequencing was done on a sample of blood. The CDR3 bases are TGTGCCAGCAGCAGTCGTAGTCGGGCCCTAAAGGTCCCCGGGGAGCTGTTTTTT. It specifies CASSSRSRALKVPGELFF.